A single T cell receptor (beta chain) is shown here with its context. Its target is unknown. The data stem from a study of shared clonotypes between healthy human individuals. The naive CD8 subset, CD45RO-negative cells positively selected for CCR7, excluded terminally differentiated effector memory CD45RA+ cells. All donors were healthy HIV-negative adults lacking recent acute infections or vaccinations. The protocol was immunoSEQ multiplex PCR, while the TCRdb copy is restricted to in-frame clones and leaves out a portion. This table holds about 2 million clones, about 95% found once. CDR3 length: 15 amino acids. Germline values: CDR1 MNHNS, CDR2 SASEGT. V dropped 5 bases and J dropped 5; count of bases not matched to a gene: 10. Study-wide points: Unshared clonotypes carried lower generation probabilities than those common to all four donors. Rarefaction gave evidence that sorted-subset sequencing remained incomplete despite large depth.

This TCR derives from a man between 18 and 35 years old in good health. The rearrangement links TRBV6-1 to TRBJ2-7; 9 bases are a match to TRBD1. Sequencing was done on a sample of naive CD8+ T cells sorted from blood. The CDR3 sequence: CASSLTGGGGNEQYF. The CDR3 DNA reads TGTGCCAGCAGTCTCACAGGGGGCGGAGGGAACGAGCAGTACTTC.